This TCR beta chain was captured in a study of cytomegalovirus exposure and HLA in healthy donors. A note on this clone: Its cognate antigen is unknown.

The study, taken as a whole, reports: The TCR clusters that emerged in the first cohort tended, a later analysis found, to co-occur in the 120 validation repertoires. Most TCR sequences showed up rarely, but some public TCRs showed up in many donors. A classifier reportedly called cytomegalovirus status with high sensitivity and specificity.

The germline CDR1 and CDR2 sequences are MGHDK and SYGVNS. Trimming removed 2 bases from V and 1 base from J, with 14 bases in between. The CDR3 length is 17 residues. The repertoire was sequenced with immunoSEQ multiplex PCR; TCRdb's copy has only in-frame clones and lacks some. The sample gives under 400,000 clones, 88% of which show up once; roughly 0.96% is in the top ten. This clonotype was sampled from a man aged 30-40 years in good health and CMV-seronegative. The chain combines TRBV25-1 with TRBJ2-2; D is ambiguous. The sequenced sample was PBMCs. For the CDR3, the DNA is TGTGCCAGCAGTGAACCCACGGGTGTCGGGAACACCGGGGAGCTGTTTTTT. It encodes CASSEPTGVGNTGELFF.